This TCR beta chain originates from a study of blood T cell repertoires in COVID-19. At the level of the study: Material from acute and convalescent COVID-19 was sourced from the United States, Italy and Spain. Sources were T cells, B-cell-depleted T cells, or PBMCs; the material itself was cDNA or gDNA.

Per the original data handling: Amplification of reference gene primers provided the estimated nucleated cell counts. The protocol was immunoSEQ multiplex PCR, while the TCRdb copy is restricted to in-frame clones and leaves out a portion. The V and J calls and clone size are taken from that table; D and trimming were inferred from the DNA. The data contain 25,000 to 35,000 clones, about 89% of them singletons. Germline assignment: CDR1 LNHDA and CDR2 SQIVND (reference sequence). The junction had 2 bases not matched to a gene; V was cut back by 7 bases and J by 0 bases. The CDR3 is 14 residues long. The receptor comes from a woman aged 35 to 49 with active or convalescent COVID-19. J is TRBJ1-5 and V is TRBV19; the match to TRBD1 covers 8 bases. Material for sequencing was peripheral blood. The CDR3 spells CASTDRGSNQPQHF. The CDR3 nucleotides are TGTGCCAGTACCGACAGGGGTAGCAATCAGCCCCAGCATTTT.